This TCR beta chain was found in a study of monozygotic twins with inflammatory bowel disease. Study-level findings and limits: On the inverse Simpson index, IBD patients scored lower for TCRbeta diversity than healthy co-twins.

The CDR3 consists of 17 residues. Turning to this clonotype: Antigen unknown.

Each CDR3 protein gets one entry in TCRdb, which reprocessed the 5' RACE reads and gives no DNA. Recorded for this sample: fewer than 550,000 distinct CDR3 sequences. The rearrangement uses TRBV12-3 or TRBV12-4 and TRBJ2-6; TCRdb's D gene call, TRBD1, goes unchecked for lack of DNA. What was sequenced was blood. This TCR was recovered from a human donor with ulcerative colitis or Crohn's disease, or a healthy co-twin of an affected twin (not recorded which). The CDR3 here is CASSHPTGTSGANVLTF.